A selection of T cell receptor beta chains follows, all from one sample in a study of T-cell reconstitution after alpha-beta-depleted transplantation in children. TCRdb itself ran the PCR reads through MiXCR, one entry per CDR3 protein. The top ten hold about 6% of the sample, which has roughly 200,000 distinct CDR3 sequences, roughly 7% seen once. The sample in question was PBMCs, obtained before TCRalphabeta/CD19-depleted stem cell transplant. These receptors originate from a boy aged 2 to 9 with acute lymphoblastic leukemia, due to receive a stem cell transplant. Each CDR3 is given with its conserved first and last residue. A D gene is named only where the DNA matches it firmly. The size field is filled for only some rows; it gives once, few, many or a size class.

V gene	D gene	J gene	clone size	CDR3 DNA	CDR3 protein
TRBV7-3	TRBD1	TRBJ1-1	many	TGTGCCAGCAGCTTAAACAGCCCGACCGGGACAGGGTCGACTGAAGCTTTCTTT	CASSLNSPTGTGSTEAFF
TRBV29-1	NA	TRBJ2-7	many	TGCAGCGTTGAAGAGCGGGACTCCTCCTACGAGCAGTACTTC	CSVEERDSSYEQYF
TRBV20-1	NA	TRBJ1-3	NA	TGCAGTGCTTCGACTGGAAACACCATATATTTT	CSASTGNTIYF
TRBV7-9	NA	TRBJ2-1	NA	TGTGCCAGCAGCTTCTGGGGACCTTCCTACAATGAGCAGTTCTTC	CASSFWGPSYNEQFF
TRBV27	NA	TRBJ2-1	NA	TGTGCCAGCAGCGTACTCAGACTTTACAATGAGCAGTTCTTC	CASSVLRLYNEQFF
TRBV11-2	TRBD2	TRBJ2-2	NA	TGTGCCAGCAGACTCAGCAAACTAGCGGGAGGGCCGTTGTTTTTT	CASRLSKLAGGPLFF
TRBV12-3/TRBV12-4	NA	TRBJ2-3	many	TGTGCCAGCAGTTTGCGGTCGGAGAGCACAGATACGCAGTATTTT	CASSLRSESTDTQYF
TRBV7-2	NA	TRBJ2-1	many	TGTGCCAGCAGCCTGCCTACTATCTTCTCCTACAATGAGCAGTTCTTC	CASSLPTIFSYNEQFF
TRBV12-3/TRBV12-4	TRBD2	TRBJ2-1	many	TGTGCCAGCAGGCCTAGCGGGAGCTCCTACAATGAGCAGTTCTTC	CASRPSGSSYNEQFF
TRBV18	NA	TRBJ2-5	many	TGTGCCAGCTCACCAGGGTCGGAGACCCAGTACTTC	CASSPGSETQYF
TRBV9	NA	TRBJ1-5	many	TGTGCCAGCAGCCCATCCCAAGGGGTGAAGGGCCAGCCCCAGCATTTT	CASSPSQGVKGQPQHF